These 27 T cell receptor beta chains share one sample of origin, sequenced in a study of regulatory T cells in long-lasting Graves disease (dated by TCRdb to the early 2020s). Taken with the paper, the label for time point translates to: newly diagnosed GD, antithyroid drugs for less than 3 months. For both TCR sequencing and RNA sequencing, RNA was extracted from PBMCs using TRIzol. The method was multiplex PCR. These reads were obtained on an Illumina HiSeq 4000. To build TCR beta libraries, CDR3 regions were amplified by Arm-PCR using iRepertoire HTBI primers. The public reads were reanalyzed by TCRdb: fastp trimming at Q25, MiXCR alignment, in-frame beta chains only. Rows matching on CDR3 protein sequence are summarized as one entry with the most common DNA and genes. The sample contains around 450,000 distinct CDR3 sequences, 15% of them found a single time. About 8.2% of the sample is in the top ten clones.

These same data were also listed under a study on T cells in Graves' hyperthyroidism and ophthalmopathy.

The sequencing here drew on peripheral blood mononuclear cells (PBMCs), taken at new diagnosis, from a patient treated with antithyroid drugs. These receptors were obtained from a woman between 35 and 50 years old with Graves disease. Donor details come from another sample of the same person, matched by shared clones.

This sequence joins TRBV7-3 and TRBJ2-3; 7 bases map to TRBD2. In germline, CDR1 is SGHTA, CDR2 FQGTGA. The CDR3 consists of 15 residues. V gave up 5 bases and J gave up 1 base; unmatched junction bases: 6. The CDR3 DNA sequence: TGTGCCAGCAGCCGCGGGAGAACAGGCACAGATACGCAGTATTTT. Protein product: CASSRGRTGTDTQYF. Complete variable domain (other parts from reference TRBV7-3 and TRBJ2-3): GAGVSQTPSNKVTEKGKYVELRCDPISGHTALYWYRQSLGQGPEFLIYFQGTGAADDSGLPNDRFFAVRPEGSVSTLKIQRTERGDSAVYLCASSRGRTGTDTQYFGPGTRLTVL.

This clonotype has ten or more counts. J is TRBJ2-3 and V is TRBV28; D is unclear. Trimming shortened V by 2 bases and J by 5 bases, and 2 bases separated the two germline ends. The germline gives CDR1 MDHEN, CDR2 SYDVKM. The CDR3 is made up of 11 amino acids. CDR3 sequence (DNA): TGTGCCAGCAGTTTAGTAGATACGCAGTATTTT. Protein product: CASSLVDTQYF.

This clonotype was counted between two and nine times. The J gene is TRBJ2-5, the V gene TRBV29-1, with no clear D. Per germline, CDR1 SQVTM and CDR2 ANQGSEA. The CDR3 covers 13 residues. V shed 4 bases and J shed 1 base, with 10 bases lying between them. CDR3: CSVVWVPQETQYF. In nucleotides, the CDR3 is TGCAGCGTTGTCTGGGTTCCCCAAGAGACCCAGTACTTC.

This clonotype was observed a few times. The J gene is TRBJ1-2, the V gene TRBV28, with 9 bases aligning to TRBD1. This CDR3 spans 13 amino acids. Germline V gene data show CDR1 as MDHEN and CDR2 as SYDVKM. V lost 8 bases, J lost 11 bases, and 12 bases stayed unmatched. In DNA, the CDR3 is TGTGCCAGCCGGACCCGGGACAGGGTTAGGTACACCTTC. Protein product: CASRTRDRVRYTF.

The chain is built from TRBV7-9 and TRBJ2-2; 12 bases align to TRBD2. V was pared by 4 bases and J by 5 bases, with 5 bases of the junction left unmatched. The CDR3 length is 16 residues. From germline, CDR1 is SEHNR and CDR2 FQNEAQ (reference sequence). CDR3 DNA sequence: TGTGCCAGCAGCTCTCTAGCGGGAGGGCCAACCGGGGAGCTGTTTTTT. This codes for CASSSLAGGPTGELFF.

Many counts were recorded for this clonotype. CDR3 amino acids: CASSLTSAGAATGELFF. For the CDR3, the DNA is TGTGCCAGCAGCTTAACCTCTGCGGGAGCGGCCACCGGGGAGCTGTTTTTT. This sequence joins TRBV7-3 and TRBJ2-2; 7 nucleotides match TRBD2. Looked up from germline, CDR1 is SGHTA and CDR2 is FQGTGA. The CDR3 consists of 17 residues. The trim removed 0 bases at V and 4 bases at J, leaving 8 bases unmatched. The full variable domain, rest sourced from reference TRBV7-3 and TRBJ2-2, is GAGVSQTPSNKVTEKGKYVELRCDPISGHTALYWYRQSLGQGPEFLIYFQGTGAADDSGLPNDRFFAVRPEGSVSTLKIQRTERGDSAVYLCASSLTSAGAATGELFFGEGSRLTVL.

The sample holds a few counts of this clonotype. The CDR3 DNA follows: TGCGCCAGCATGGCCCGGATGAACACTGAAGCTTTCTTT. Its translation is CASMARMNTEAFF. V is TRBV5-1 and J is TRBJ1-1; D remains unclear. The V and J ends lost 6 bases and 0 bases respectively, with 9 bases between them. Germline CDR1 and CDR2: SGHRS and YFSETQ. This CDR3 has 13 amino acids.

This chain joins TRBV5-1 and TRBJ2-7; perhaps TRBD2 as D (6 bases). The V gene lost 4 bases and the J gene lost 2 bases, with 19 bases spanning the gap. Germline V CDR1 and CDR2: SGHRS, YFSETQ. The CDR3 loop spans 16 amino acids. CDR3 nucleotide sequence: TGCGCCAGCAGCCCCAACCCTAGCTGGAGGGCCTACGAGCAGTACTTC. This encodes CASSPNPSWRAYEQYF.

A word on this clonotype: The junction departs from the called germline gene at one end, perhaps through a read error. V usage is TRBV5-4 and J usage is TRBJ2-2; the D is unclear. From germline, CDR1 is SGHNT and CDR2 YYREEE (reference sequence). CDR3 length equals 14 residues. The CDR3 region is CASSQGLRGGELFF. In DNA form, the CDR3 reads TGCGCCAGCAGCCAAGGCTTACGTGGAGGGGAGCTGTTTTTT. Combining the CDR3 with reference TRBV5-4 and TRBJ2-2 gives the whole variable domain ETGVTQSPTHLIKTRGQQVTLRCSSQSGHNTVSWYQQALGQGPQFIFQYYREEENGRGNFPPRFSGLQFPNYSSELNVNALELDDSALYLCASSQGLRGGELFFGEGSRLTVL.

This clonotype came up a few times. The CDR3 region is CASSEQGPGQGASTEAFF. The CDR3 coding sequence is TGCGCCAGCAGCGAGCAAGGCCCGGGACAGGGGGCAAGCACTGAAGCTTTCTTT. The chain uses TRBV5-1 and TRBJ1-1, with TRBD1 matching 12 bases. Trimming removed 4 bases from V and 4 bases from J; junction bases left unmatched: 14. Germline assignment: CDR1 SGHRS and CDR2 YFSETQ. The CDR3 contains 18 residues.

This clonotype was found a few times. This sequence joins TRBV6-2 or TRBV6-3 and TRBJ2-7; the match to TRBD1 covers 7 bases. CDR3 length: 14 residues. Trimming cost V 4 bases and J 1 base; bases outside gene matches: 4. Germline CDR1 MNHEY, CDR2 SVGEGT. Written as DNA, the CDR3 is TGTGCCAGCAGTTCCGTGGACAGGTCCTACGAGCAGTACTTC. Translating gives CASSSVDRSYEQYF.

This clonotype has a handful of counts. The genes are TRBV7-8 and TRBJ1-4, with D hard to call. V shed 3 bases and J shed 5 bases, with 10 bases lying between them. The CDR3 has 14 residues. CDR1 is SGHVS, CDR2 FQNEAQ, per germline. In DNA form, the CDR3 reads TGTGCCAGCAGCTTCCGCGGCCGGAATGAAAAACTGTTTTTT. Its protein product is CASSFRGRNEKLFF. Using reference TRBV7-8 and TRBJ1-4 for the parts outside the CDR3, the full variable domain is GAGVSQSPRYKVAKRGQDVALRCDPISGHVSLFWYQQALGQGPEFLTYFQNEAQLDKSGLPSDRFFAERPEGSVSTLKIQRTQQEDSAVYLCASSFRGRNEKLFFGSGTQLSVL.

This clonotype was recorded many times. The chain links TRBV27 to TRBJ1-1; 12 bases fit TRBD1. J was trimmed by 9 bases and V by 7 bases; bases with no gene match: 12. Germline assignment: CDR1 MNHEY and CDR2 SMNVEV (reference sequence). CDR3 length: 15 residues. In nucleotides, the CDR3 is TGTGCCAGCATTCCGGGACAGGGGGCGCTGGGACAAGCTTTCTTT. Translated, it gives CASIPGQGALGQAFF.

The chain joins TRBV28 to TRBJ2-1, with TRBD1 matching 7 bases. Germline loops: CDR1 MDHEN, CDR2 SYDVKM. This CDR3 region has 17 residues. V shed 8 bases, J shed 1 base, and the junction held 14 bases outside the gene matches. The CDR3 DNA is TGTGCCAGCTCACCGAAATCGACAGGGCTTTCCTACAATGAGCAGTTCTTC. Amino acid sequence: CASSPKSTGLSYNEQFF.

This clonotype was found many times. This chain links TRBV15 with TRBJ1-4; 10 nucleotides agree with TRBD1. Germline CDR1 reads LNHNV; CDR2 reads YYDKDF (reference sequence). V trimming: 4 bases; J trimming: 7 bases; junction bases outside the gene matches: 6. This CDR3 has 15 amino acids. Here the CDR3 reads CATSNPTGGFEKLFF. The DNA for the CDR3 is TGTGCCACCAGCAATCCGACAGGGGGCTTTGAAAAACTGTTTTTT.

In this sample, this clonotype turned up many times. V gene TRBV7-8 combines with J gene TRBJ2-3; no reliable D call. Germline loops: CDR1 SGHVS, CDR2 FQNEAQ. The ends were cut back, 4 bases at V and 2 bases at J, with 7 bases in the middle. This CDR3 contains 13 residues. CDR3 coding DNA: TGTGCCAGCAGCTGGTCGGACACAGATACGCAGTATTTT. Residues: CASSWSDTDTQYF.

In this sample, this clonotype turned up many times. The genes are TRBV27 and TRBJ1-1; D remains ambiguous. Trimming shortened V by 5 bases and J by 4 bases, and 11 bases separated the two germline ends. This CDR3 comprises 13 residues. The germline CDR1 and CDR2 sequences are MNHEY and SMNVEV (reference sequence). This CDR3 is CASSLALTTEAFF. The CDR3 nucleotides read TGTGCCAGCAGTCTTGCCCTAACCACTGAAGCTTTCTTT.

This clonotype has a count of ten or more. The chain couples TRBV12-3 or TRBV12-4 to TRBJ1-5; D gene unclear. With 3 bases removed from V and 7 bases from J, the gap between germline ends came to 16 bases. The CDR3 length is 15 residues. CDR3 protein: CASSLRRNVGQPQHF. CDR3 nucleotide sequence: TGTGCCAGCAGTTTGCGTCGGAATGTTGGGCAGCCCCAGCATTTT.

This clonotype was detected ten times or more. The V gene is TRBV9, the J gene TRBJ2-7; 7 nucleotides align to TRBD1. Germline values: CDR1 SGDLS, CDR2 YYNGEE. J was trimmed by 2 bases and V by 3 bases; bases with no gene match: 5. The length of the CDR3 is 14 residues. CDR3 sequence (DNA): TGTGCCAGCAGCGGAAGACAGGGAACCTACGAGCAGTACTTC. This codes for CASSGRQGTYEQYF.

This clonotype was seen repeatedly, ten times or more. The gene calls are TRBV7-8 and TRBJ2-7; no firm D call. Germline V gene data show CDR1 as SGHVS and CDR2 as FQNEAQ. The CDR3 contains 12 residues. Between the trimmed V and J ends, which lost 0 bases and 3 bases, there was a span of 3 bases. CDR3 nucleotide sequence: TGTGCCAGCAGCTTAGCTGACTACGAGCAGTACTTC. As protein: CASSLADYEQYF.

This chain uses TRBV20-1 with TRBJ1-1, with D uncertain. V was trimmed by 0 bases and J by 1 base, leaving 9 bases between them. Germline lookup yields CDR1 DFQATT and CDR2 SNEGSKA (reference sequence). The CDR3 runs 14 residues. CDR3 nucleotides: TGCAGTGCTAGAGATCGTGGGCCGAACACTGAAGCTTTCTTT. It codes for CSARDRGPNTEAFF.

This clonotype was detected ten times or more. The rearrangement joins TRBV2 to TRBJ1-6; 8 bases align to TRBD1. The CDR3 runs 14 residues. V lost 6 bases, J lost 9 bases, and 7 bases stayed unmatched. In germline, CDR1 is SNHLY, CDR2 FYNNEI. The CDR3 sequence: CASRETGQGSPLHF. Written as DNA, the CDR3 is TGTGCCAGCAGAGAAACAGGACAGGGTTCACCCCTCCACTTT. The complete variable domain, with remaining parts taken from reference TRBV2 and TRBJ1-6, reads EPEVTQTPSHQVTQMGQEVILRCVPISNHLYFYWYRQILGQKVEFLVSFYNNEISEKSEIFDDQFSVERPDGSNFTLKIRSTKLEDSAMYFCASRETGQGSPLHFGNGTRLTVT.

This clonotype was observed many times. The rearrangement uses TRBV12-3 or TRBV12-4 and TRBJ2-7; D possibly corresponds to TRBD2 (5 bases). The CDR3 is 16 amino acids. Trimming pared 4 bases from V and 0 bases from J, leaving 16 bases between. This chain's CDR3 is CASSWQGAETSYEQYF. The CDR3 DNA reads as TGTGCCAGCAGTTGGCAAGGAGCGGAGACCTCCTACGAGCAGTACTTC.

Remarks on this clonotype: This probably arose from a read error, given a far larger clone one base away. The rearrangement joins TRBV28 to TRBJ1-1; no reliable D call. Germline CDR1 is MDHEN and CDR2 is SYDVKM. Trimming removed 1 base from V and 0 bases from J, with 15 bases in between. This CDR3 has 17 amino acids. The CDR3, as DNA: TGTGCCAGCAGTTTATCGCCAGACCGATCCATGAACACTGAAGCTTTCTTT. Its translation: CASSLSPDRSMNTEAFF.

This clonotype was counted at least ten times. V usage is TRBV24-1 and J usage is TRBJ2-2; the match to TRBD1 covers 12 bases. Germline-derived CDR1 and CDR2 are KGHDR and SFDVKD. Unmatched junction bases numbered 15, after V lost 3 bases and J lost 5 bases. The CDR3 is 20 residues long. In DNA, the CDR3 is TGTGCCACCAGTGATCTCCGCGGGACAGGGGGCAAATGGGGGACCGGGGAGCTGTTTTTT. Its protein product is CATSDLRGTGGKWGTGELFF.

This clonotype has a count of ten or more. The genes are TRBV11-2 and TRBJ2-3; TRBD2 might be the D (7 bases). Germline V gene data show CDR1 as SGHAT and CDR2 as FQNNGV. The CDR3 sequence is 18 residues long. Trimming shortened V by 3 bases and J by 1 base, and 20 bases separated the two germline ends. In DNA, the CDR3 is TGTGCCAGCAGCTTCTCCGGGGGGCGGGACCCCCGCACAGATACGCAGTATTTT. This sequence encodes CASSFSGGRDPRTDTQYF.

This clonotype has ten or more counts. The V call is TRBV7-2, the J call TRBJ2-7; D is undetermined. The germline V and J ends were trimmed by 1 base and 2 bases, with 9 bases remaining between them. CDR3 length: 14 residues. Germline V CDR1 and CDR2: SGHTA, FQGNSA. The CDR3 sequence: CASSLVFGTYEQYF. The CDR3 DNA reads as TGTGCCAGCAGCTTAGTTTTCGGAACCTACGAGCAGTACTTC. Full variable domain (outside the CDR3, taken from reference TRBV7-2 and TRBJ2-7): GAGVSQSPSNKVTEKGKDVELRCDPISGHTALYWYRQSLGQGLEFLIYFQGNSAPDKSGLPSDRFSAERTGGSVSTLTIQRTQQEDSAVYLCASSLVFGTYEQYFGPGTRLTVT.